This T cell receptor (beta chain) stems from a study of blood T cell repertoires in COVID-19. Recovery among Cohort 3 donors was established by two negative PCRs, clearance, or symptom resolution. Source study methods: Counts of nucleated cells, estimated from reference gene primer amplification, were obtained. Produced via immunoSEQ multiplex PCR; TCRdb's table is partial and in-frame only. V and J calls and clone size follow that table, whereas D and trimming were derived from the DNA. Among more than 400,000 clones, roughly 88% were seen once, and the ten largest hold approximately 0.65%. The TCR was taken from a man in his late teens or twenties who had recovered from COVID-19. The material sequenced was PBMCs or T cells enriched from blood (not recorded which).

The DNA of the CDR3 is TGTGCCAGCAGACAGGATTGGTTTCCGAACACTGAAGCTTTCTTT. Residues: CASRQDWFPNTEAFF. The V gene is TRBV6-5, the J gene TRBJ1-1, with a possible D match to TRBD1 (5 bases). The length of the CDR3 is 15 residues. Deletions cut 6 bases from V and 1 base from J, with 15 bases between. The germline V gene encodes CDR1 MNHEY and CDR2 SVGAGI.